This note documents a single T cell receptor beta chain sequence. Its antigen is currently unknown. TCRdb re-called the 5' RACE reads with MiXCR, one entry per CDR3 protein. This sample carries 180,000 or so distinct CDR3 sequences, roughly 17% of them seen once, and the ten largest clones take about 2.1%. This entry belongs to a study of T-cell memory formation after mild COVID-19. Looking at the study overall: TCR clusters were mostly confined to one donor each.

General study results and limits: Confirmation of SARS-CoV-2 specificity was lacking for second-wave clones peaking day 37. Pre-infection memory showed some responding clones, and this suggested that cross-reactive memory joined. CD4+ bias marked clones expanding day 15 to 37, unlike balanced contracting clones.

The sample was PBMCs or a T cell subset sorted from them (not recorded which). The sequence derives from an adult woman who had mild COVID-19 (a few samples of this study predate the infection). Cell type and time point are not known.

The CDR3 protein is CASSLAKETQYF. The CDR3 DNA is TGCGCCAGCAGCTTAGCCAAAGAGACCCAGTACTTC. The chain has TRBV5-1 and TRBJ2-5; D gene uncertain. Trimming removed 2 bases at V and 3 bases at J, with 5 bases between. CDR1 is SGHRS, CDR2 YFSETQ, per germline. The CDR3 spans 12 residues.